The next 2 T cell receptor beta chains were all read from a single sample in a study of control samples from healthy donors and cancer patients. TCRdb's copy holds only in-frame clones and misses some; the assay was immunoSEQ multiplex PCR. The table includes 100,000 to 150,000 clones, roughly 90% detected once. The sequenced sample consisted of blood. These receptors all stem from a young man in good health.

The CDR3 loop is CASSVGGAGVGQETQYF. In DNA form, the CDR3 reads TGTGCCAGCAGCGTAGGGGGAGCAGGGGTTGGGCAAGAGACCCAGTACTTC. This rearrangement joins TRBV9 to TRBJ2-5; perhaps TRBD1 as D (6 bases). V shed 0 bases and J shed 2 bases, with 17 bases lying between them. The CDR3 spans 17 residues. Looked up from germline, CDR1 is SGDLS and CDR2 is YYNGEE.

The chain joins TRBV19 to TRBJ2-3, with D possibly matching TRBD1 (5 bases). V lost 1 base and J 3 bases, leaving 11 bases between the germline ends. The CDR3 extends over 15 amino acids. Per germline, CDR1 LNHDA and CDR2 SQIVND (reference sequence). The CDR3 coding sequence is TGTGCCAGTAGTATAGGTGACAGCTTTACAGATACGCAGTATTTT. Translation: CASSIGDSFTDTQYF.